The 28 T cell receptor beta chains below were found in one sample sequenced in a study of shared clonotypes between healthy human individuals. This table comes from immunoSEQ multiplex PCR, and its TCRdb copy is limited to in-frame clones, with some not included. Of millions of clones in the sample, about 95% were seen once. Sequencing input: naive CD4+ T cells sorted from blood. Subset in this sample: CD45RA+ positively selected. The receptors derive from a man in his late teens or twenties in good health.

The gene calls are TRBV11-3 and TRBJ2-4; TRBD1 matches 7 bases. This CDR3 has 18 amino acids. Germline V lookup: CDR1 SGHNT, CDR2 YENEEA. The J segment lost 0 bases and the V segment lost 4 bases, leaving 12 bases of the junction unmatched. The CDR3 sequence is CASSWKQTGLLAKNIQYF. CDR3 DNA sequence: TGTGCCAGCAGCTGGAAACAGACAGGGTTGTTAGCCAAAAACATTCAGTACTTC. Drawing the rest from reference TRBV11-3 and TRBJ2-4, the complete variable domain is EAGVVQSPRYKIIEKKQPVAFWCNPISGHNTLYWYLQNLGQGPELLIRYENEEAVDDSQLPKDRFSAERLKGVDSTLKIQPAELGDSAVYLCASSWKQTGLLAKNIQYFGAGTRLSVL.

The chain joins TRBV19 to TRBJ1-2; D unresolved. Trimming removed 6 bases from V and 7 bases from J, with 21 bases in between. The CDR3 contains 15 residues. The germline gives CDR1 LNHDA, CDR2 SQIVND (reference sequence). CDR3 protein: CASSQLQSGVGGYTF. The CDR3 DNA reads as TGTGCCAGTAGCCAGCTCCAGTCGGGAGTTGGTGGCTACACCTTC.

V and J are TRBV7-8 and TRBJ2-7, with TRBD2 matching 11 bases. This CDR3 has 16 residues. The germline CDR1 and CDR2 sequences are SGHVS and FQNEAQ. Losses at the gene ends were 3 bases for V and 4 bases for J; bases not matched to a gene: 8. The CDR3 here is CASSFSSGGRLYEQYF. CDR3 in DNA: TGTGCCAGCAGCTTTTCTAGCGGGGGGAGGTTGTACGAGCAGTACTTC. The variable domain in full, with the rest retrieved from reference TRBV7-8 and TRBJ2-7, is GAGVSQSPRYKVAKRGQDVALRCDPISGHVSLFWYQQALGQGPEFLTYFQNEAQLDKSGLPSDRFFAERPEGSVSTLKIQRTQQEDSAVYLCASSFSSGGRLYEQYFGPGTRLTVT.

The rearrangement joins TRBV29-1 to TRBJ2-7; D is uncertain. CDR3 length: 13 amino acids. Germline-derived CDR1 and CDR2 are SQVTM and ANQGSEA. V was cut by 1 base and J by 0 bases, with 7 bases left in between. The CDR3 sequence: CSVEAASSYEQYF. Here the CDR3 DNA reads TGCAGCGTTGAAGCAGCGAGCTCCTACGAGCAGTACTTC.

The rearrangement joins TRBV13 to TRBJ2-3; 14 positions agree with TRBD2. The CDR3 sequence is 19 residues long. Trimming took 1 base from V and 0 from J; bases not matched to a gene: 6. Germline loops: CDR1 PRHDT, CDR2 FYEKMQ (reference sequence). CDR3: CASSLAGTSGGTSTDTQYF. CDR3 nucleotide sequence: TGTGCCAGCAGCTTAGCGGGGACTAGCGGGGGTACTAGCACAGATACGCAGTATTTT.

The CDR3 here is CASSQGQTATTGELFF. The DNA for the CDR3 is TGCGCCAGCAGCCAAGGTCAGACTGCCACCACCGGGGAGCTGTTTTTT. V and J are TRBV4-3 and TRBJ2-2, with D unclear. Germline CDR1 and CDR2: LGHNA and YSLEER. V was shortened by 1 base and J by 4 bases, with 13 bases between the two germline ends. The CDR3 runs 16 residues.

V and J are TRBV28 and TRBJ2-7, with D possibly being TRBD1 or TRBD2 (5 bases each). The germline V gene encodes CDR1 MDHEN and CDR2 SYDVKM. There are 17 residues in the CDR3. V dropped 8 bases and J dropped 3 bases, with 26 bases sitting between them. CDR3 bases: TGTGCCAGCCAATCGCCGGGGTCTATTACTGGACACTACGAGCAGTACTTC. This translates into CASQSPGSITGHYEQYF.

This sequence joins TRBV11-2 and TRBJ2-6; the match to TRBD1 covers 7 bases. The junction had 5 bases not matched to a gene; V was cut back by 4 bases and J by 2 bases. CDR1 and CDR2 (germline): SGHAT, FQNNGV. The CDR3 loop spans 16 amino acids. In DNA form, the CDR3 reads TGTGCCAGCAGCTCGGACAGGCTCACTGGGGCCAACGTCCTGACTTTC. Translating it yields CASSSDRLTGANVLTF.

This chain connects TRBV18 to TRBJ1-2; 7 positions agree with TRBD1. Germline V CDR1 and CDR2: KGHSH, LQKENI. The CDR3 sequence is 14 residues long. Unmatched junction bases numbered 9, after V lost 3 bases and J lost 8 bases. The CDR3 bases are TGTGCCAGCTCACCTATCGAGGGGGCGCAGGGCTACACCTTC. Amino acid sequence: CASSPIEGAQGYTF.

For this clone: Other DNA sequences in this specimen translate into the identical CDR3. This rearrangement joins TRBV27 to TRBJ2-6; D is uncertain. The CDR3 has 14 amino acids. The germline V and J ends were trimmed by 1 base and 4 bases, with 5 bases remaining between them. Germline-derived CDR1 and CDR2 are MNHEY and SMNVEV (reference sequence). The CDR3 nucleotides are TGTGCCAGCAGTTTATATTCCGGGGCCAACGTCCTGACTTTC. Translation gives CASSLYSGANVLTF.

The chain joins TRBV25-1 to TRBJ2-1, with TRBD2 as a possible D gene (5 bases). The CDR3 runs to 18 residues. Germline V gene data show CDR1 as MGHDK and CDR2 as SYGVNS. With 2 bases removed from V and 4 bases from J, the gap between germline ends came to 21 bases. The CDR3 reads CASSEAPSKGGPYNEQFF. In DNA form, the CDR3 reads TGTGCCAGCAGTGAAGCCCCTTCTAAGGGCGGGCCGTACAATGAGCAGTTCTTC.

This clone was detected once. The chain is built from TRBV7-6 and TRBJ1-1; no clear D gene. Trimming removed 5 bases at V and 1 base at J, with 8 bases between. The CDR3 runs 13 residues. Germline CDR1 SGHVS, CDR2 FNYEAQ. In DNA, the CDR3 is TGTGCCAGCAGCCCCACGGCGAACACTGAAGCTTTCTTT. Encoded protein: CASSPTANTEAFF.

This clone appeared once. This chain uses TRBV4-1 with TRBJ2-1; TRBD2 matches 7 bases. Germline trimming cut 0 bases from V and 2 bases from J; bases unmatched to any gene: 10. Germline-derived CDR1 and CDR2 are MGHRA and YSYEKL. This CDR3 has 18 residues. Here the CDR3 DNA reads TGCGCCAGCAGCCAAGATCCTTCAAGTGCGGGGGCCTACAATGAGCAGTTCTTC. Protein sequence: CASSQDPSSAGAYNEQFF.

As concerns this clone: The germline gene is not matched at one end of the junction; a read error may be the cause. The chain recombines TRBV6-5 with TRBJ2-7; 13 bases align to TRBD2. The germline V gene encodes CDR1 MNHEY and CDR2 SVGAGI. This CDR3 is 14 amino acids long. This CDR3 is CASNPGLAGALPIF. In nucleotides, the CDR3 is TGTGCCAGCAATCCCGGACTAGCGGGAGCCCTGCCTATCTTC.

The chain recombines TRBV4-2 with TRBJ2-7, with 9 bases identical to TRBD2. CDR3 length equals 20 residues. The V and J ends lost 0 bases and 2 bases, in that order; junction bases with no gene match: 17. Germline V gene sequence: CDR1 LGHNA, CDR2 YNFKEQ. Written as DNA, the CDR3 is TGTGCCAGCAGCCAAGATTCCCCCTTGCTGGGACTAGCCGAAACCTACGAGCAGTACTTC. Translation: CASSQDSPLLGLAETYEQYF.

In DNA form, the CDR3 reads TGTGCCAGCAGGGCGGGACAGGGAGACTATGGCTACACCTTC. The encoded protein is CASRAGQGDYGYTF. The J gene is TRBJ1-2, the V gene TRBV6-5; 9 bases are shared with TRBD1. The CDR3 extends over 14 amino acids. Unmatched junction bases numbered 5, after V lost 6 bases and J lost 3 bases. Germline-derived CDR1 and CDR2 are MNHEY and SVGAGI.

This chain uses TRBV5-4 with TRBJ2-5; no clear D gene. The CDR3 runs to 16 residues. Germline V gene sequence: CDR1 SGHNT, CDR2 YYREEE (reference sequence). The V end lost 3 bases, the J end lost 1 base, and 16 bases lay between the germline ends. The CDR3 loop reads CASSSGPSLGQETQYF. The CDR3 region has the DNA TGTGCCAGCAGCTCAGGACCAAGCCTGGGCCAAGAGACCCAGTACTTC.

Regarding this clone: A much larger clone is a single base away; this may be a read error. The sample holds other DNA sequences that translate to the same CDR3. The V gene is TRBV30, the J gene TRBJ1-2, with TRBD1 matching over 10 bases. Germline V gene sequence: CDR1 GTSNPN, CDR2 SVGIG (reference sequence). This CDR3 has 13 amino acids. CDR3 region: CAWRGQGNYGYTF. The CDR3 DNA reads TGCGCCTGGAGGGGACAGGGGAACTATGGCTACACCTTC.

The CDR3 is CAARQVANEKLFF. Here the CDR3 DNA reads TGTGCCGCACGACAGGTGGCTAATGAAAAACTGTTTTTT. The chain is built from TRBV6-6 and TRBJ1-4, with D perhaps TRBD1 (6 bases). Germline V gene lookup returns CDR1 MNHNY and CDR2 SVGAGI (reference sequence). This CDR3 is built from 13 residues. Trimming took off 11 bases at V and 3 bases at J, with 13 bases between the two ends.

CDR3 DNA: TGCAGCGTTTTGACTGGACAGGGGGTGTATACCTTC. This encodes CSVLTGQGVYTF. The chain couples TRBV29-1 to TRBJ1-2, with 10 bases matching TRBD1. J was trimmed by 14 bases and V by 5 bases; bases with no gene match: 11. Germline V lookup: CDR1 SQVTM, CDR2 ANQGSEA. This CDR3 has 12 residues. Variable domain in full (rest from reference TRBV29-1 and TRBJ1-2): SAVISQKPSRDICQRGTSLTIQCQVDSQVTMMFWYRQQPGQSLTLIATANQGSEATYESGFVIDKFPISRPNLTFSTLTVSNMSPEDSSIYLCSVLTGQGVYTFGSGTRLTVV.

The chain has TRBV27 and TRBJ2-5; D remains ambiguous. This CDR3 is built from 12 residues. Per the germline V gene, CDR1 is MNHEY and CDR2 is SMNVEV (reference sequence). Deletions cut 7 bases from V and 7 bases from J, with 13 bases between. The DNA of the CDR3 is TGTGCCAGCAAAAACCCTATGGGGACCCAGTACTTC. Protein: CASKNPMGTQYF.

The chain combines TRBV11-2 with TRBJ2-7; 12 positions agree with TRBD2. The CDR3 has 15 amino acids. The V and J ends lost 4 bases and 4 bases, in that order; junction bases with no gene match: 5. Germline V gives CDR1 SGHAT, CDR2 FQNNGV. In DNA form, the CDR3 reads TGTGCCAGCAGCTCCTTGACTAGCGGGAGATACGAGCAGTACTTC. Protein product: CASSSLTSGRYEQYF.

This chain links TRBV6-1 with TRBJ1-5; unclear D gene. The CDR3 has 13 residues. Trimming pared 6 bases from V and 4 bases from J, leaving 10 bases between. From germline, CDR1 is MNHNS and CDR2 SASEGT. CDR3 coding DNA: TGTGCCAGCAGCTATACAAGAAATCAGCCCCAGCATTTT. Residues: CASSYTRNQPQHF.

J is TRBJ2-7 and V is TRBV15, with D tentatively TRBD1 (7 bases). With 0 bases removed from V and 4 bases from J, the gap between germline ends came to 10 bases. Germline lookup yields CDR1 LNHNV and CDR2 YYDKDF (reference sequence). CDR3 length: 14 residues. CDR3 amino acids: CATSREAGGYEQYF. The DNA of the CDR3 is TGTGCCACCAGCAGAGAGGCAGGGGGGTACGAGCAGTACTTC.

With respect to this clone: Additional DNA sequences in this sample encode the identical CDR3. V gene TRBV19 combines with J gene TRBJ2-5; 8 bases are shared with TRBD1. V shed 2 bases and J 5 bases; nucleotides not matched to a gene: 4. Germline loops: CDR1 LNHDA, CDR2 SQIVND (reference sequence). This CDR3 spans 14 amino acids. The CDR3 DNA reads TGTGCCAGTAGTATAAGACAGGGGAGGGAGACCCAGTACTTC. Protein: CASSIRQGRETQYF.

The V call is TRBV6-1, the J call TRBJ2-6; 10 bases agree with TRBD1. The CDR3 totals 15 residues. Germline V gives CDR1 MNHNS, CDR2 SASEGT. Trimming took 7 bases from V and 2 from J; bases not matched to a gene: 2. As DNA, the CDR3 is TGTGCCAGCAATGACAGGGGGCCTGGGGCCAACGTCCTGACTTTC. Translated, it gives CASNDRGPGANVLTF.

The V and J genes are TRBV6-6 and TRBJ1-3; 9 bases are a match to TRBD1. V shed 6 bases and J 4 bases; nucleotides not matched to a gene: 7. The CDR3 has 15 residues. Germline values: CDR1 MNHNY, CDR2 SVGAGI (reference sequence). DNA of the CDR3: TGTGCCAGCAGATTCGGACAGGGGAGAGGAAACACCATATATTTT. It is translated as CASRFGQGRGNTIYF.

CDR3 region: CASSYRTGGLSGTEAFF. CDR3 sequence (DNA): TGTGCCAGCAGCTACAGGACAGGGGGCCTATCGGGCACTGAAGCTTTCTTT. This chain links TRBV7-9 with TRBJ1-1; 11 nucleotides match TRBD1. CDR1 is SEHNR and CDR2 is FQNEAQ in the germline V gene (reference sequence). Unmatched junction bases numbered 11, after V lost 4 bases and J lost 4 bases. This CDR3 has 17 amino acids.